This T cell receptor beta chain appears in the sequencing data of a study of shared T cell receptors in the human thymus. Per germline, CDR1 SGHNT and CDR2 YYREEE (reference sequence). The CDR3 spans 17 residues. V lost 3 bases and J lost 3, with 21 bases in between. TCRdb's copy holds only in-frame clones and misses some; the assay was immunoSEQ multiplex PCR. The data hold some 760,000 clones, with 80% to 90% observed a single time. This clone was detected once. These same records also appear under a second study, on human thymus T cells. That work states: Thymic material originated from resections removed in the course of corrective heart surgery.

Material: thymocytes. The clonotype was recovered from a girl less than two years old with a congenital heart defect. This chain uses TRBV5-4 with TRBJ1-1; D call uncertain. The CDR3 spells CASSCPRGGRRDTEAFF. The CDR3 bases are TGTGCCAGCAGCTGCCCCCGTGGAGGGCGAAGGGACACTGAAGCTTTCTTT.